This T cell receptor beta chain comes out of a study of blood T cells in healthy people across ages. A J-beta primer mix and a sample-barcoded 5' primer were used in a second PCR of roughly 6 to 11 cycles. TCRdb processed the 5' RACE reads anew with MiXCR; each CDR3 protein has one entry. The sample gives 800,000 to 1,300,000 distinct CDR3 sequences, 20% to 25% of which show up once; around 0.7% is in the top ten. Study findings and constraints: Since the PBMCs were unsorted, naive and antigen-experienced cells could not be conclusively compared.

The CDR3 covers 13 residues. The germline V gene has CDR1 DFQATT and CDR2 SNEGSKA (reference sequence). V gave up 6 bases and J gave up 8 bases; unmatched junction bases: 5. This clonotype has a handful of counts. What it recognizes is unknown. These data were also filed under a second study, of T cells of mothers and their children. From that study: The study sampled a few healthy Caucasian mothers and their six children. TCR recombination output is shaped by thymic selection similarly in related and unrelated pairs.

This TCR came from a girl aged 2 to 10 in good health. Sequencing used blood. The rearrangement joins TRBV20-1 to TRBJ2-1, with TRBD2 matching 12 bases. This CDR3 reads CSAPTSGGHEQFF. CDR3 nucleotides: TGCAGTGCGCCGACTAGCGGGGGCCATGAGCAGTTCTTC.